These 22 T cell receptor beta chains share one sample of origin, sequenced in a study of shared clonotypes between healthy human individuals. Terminally differentiated effector memory CD45RA+ cells were left out of the naive CD8 fraction, which was CD45RO-negative and positively selected for CCR7. Generated by immunoSEQ multiplex PCR, the TCRdb table keeps only in-frame clones and is missing some. Among 500,000 to 700,000 clones listed, 85% to 95% were seen once. Material for sequencing was naive CD8+ T cells sorted from blood. Receptors were obtained from a woman in her twenties or thirties in good health.

Comment on this clone: The same CDR3 can be traced to other DNA sequences in this sample. The chain couples TRBV11-2 to TRBJ2-7; the D gene is possibly TRBD2 (6 bases). The germline V gene has CDR1 SGHAT and CDR2 FQNNGV. Trimming stripped 3 bases from V and 2 bases from J, with 8 bases between. The CDR3 covers 13 residues. The CDR3 DNA sequence: TGTGCCAGCAGCTTGGGACTGACCTACGAGCAGTACTTC. This translates into CASSLGLTYEQYF.

The chain combines TRBV15 with TRBJ2-1, with TRBD2 identical over 13 bases. Germline trimming cut 6 bases from V and 6 bases from J; bases unmatched to any gene: 2. CDR1 is LNHNV, CDR2 YYDKDF, per germline (reference sequence). This CDR3 region has 14 residues. The DNA for the CDR3 is TGTGCCACCAGACGGACTAGCGGGAGCAATGAGCAGTTCTTC. Its translation: CATRRTSGSNEQFF.

V is TRBV7-2 and J is TRBJ2-1, with 9 bases fitting TRBD2. The CDR3 totals 18 residues. Per the germline V gene, CDR1 is SGHTA and CDR2 is FQGNSA. Trimming removed 5 bases from V and 6 bases from J; junction bases left unmatched: 17. The chain's CDR3 is CASSQRGPWAGGRNEQFF. DNA of the CDR3: TGTGCCAGCAGCCAAAGAGGCCCCTGGGCGGGAGGGCGCAATGAGCAGTTCTTC.

The V call is TRBV27, the J call TRBJ1-2; D unresolved. Between the trimmed V and J ends, which lost 5 bases and 0 bases, there was a span of 13 bases. The CDR3 covers 15 residues. CDR1 and CDR2 (germline): MNHEY, SMNVEV (reference sequence). CDR3 protein: CASSPSGSPNYGYTF. DNA of the CDR3: TGTGCCAGCAGTCCGTCGGGGTCTCCTAACTATGGCTACACCTTC.

The chain combines TRBV5-1 with TRBJ2-2; TRBD1 matches at 7 bases. V was pared by 0 bases and J by 6 bases, with 8 bases of the junction left unmatched. Per germline, CDR1 SGHRS and CDR2 YFSETQ. The CDR3 runs 16 residues. This chain's CDR3 is CASSLEQGIYPGELFF. The CDR3 DNA sequence: TGCGCCAGCAGCTTGGAACAGGGGATCTACCCCGGGGAGCTGTTTTTT.

V is TRBV15 and J is TRBJ2-7, with 9 nucleotides matching TRBD2. The J segment lost 0 bases and the V segment lost 4 bases, leaving 10 bases of the junction unmatched. The CDR3 runs to 17 residues. Germline CDR1 and CDR2: LNHNV and YYDKDF (reference sequence). This CDR3 is CATSTSTSGISSYEQYF. The CDR3, as DNA: TGTGCCACCAGCACCTCGACTAGCGGCATTAGCTCCTACGAGCAGTACTTC.

The DNA of the CDR3 is TGTGCCAGCAGCAGGACTAGCGGGAGGGCCGCGGAGACCCAGTACTTC. Protein sequence: CASSRTSGRAAETQYF. The chain carries TRBV5-4 and TRBJ2-5; 15 nucleotides match TRBD2. CDR1 and CDR2 from the germline V gene are SGHNT and YYREEE (reference sequence). This CDR3 is 16 amino acids long. Unmatched junction bases numbered 6, after V lost 4 bases and J lost 5 bases.

The rearrangement links TRBV5-4 to TRBJ2-1; D remains unclear. The CDR3 length is 15 residues. Germline V gives CDR1 SGHNT, CDR2 YYREEE (reference sequence). The V end was cut by 3 bases, the J end by 1 base, with 11 bases between. The CDR3 coding sequence is TGTGCCAGCAGCTCTAGTAAATTATCCTACAATGAGCAGTTCTTC. Its translation: CASSSSKLSYNEQFF.

The genes are TRBV28 and TRBJ1-1; maybe TRBD1 (5 bases). Germline-derived CDR1 and CDR2 are MDHEN and SYDVKM. The V end lost 4 bases, the J end lost 1 base, and 13 bases lay between the germline ends. The CDR3 is 15 residues long. CDR3 amino acids: CASSSLRQPNTEAFF. The DNA for the CDR3 is TGTGCCAGCAGTTCCCTCCGACAGCCGAACACTGAAGCTTTCTTT.

V is TRBV28 and J is TRBJ2-7, with D possibly called TRBD1 or TRBD2 (5 bases each). The CDR3 totals 13 residues. Looked up from germline, CDR1 is MDHEN and CDR2 is SYDVKM. The V end lost 8 bases, the J end lost 7 bases, and 18 bases lay between the germline ends. Here the CDR3 reads CASGAREIGEQYF. The DNA for the CDR3 is TGTGCCAGCGGCGCCAGGGAGATCGGAGAGCAGTACTTC.

V is TRBV6-1 and J is TRBJ2-7, with 10 bases identical to TRBD2. V shed 1 base, J shed 4 bases, and the junction held 7 bases outside the gene matches. Germline V gene sequence: CDR1 MNHNS, CDR2 SASEGT. The CDR3 length is 16 residues. The CDR3: CASSEGPGLATYEQYF. The CDR3 bases are TGTGCCAGCAGTGAAGGGCCGGGACTAGCGACTTACGAGCAGTACTTC.

J is TRBJ2-7 and V is TRBV19; tentative D call: TRBD2 (5 bases). The CDR3 has 14 residues. Trimming cost V 3 bases and J 3 bases, with 12 bases left between them. The germline CDR1 and CDR2 sequences are LNHDA and SQIVND (reference sequence). In DNA, the CDR3 is TGTGCCAGTAGTATCGGGGTATCCCTCTACGAGCAGTACTTC. Protein product: CASSIGVSLYEQYF.

V and J are TRBV28 and TRBJ2-5; D ambiguous. This CDR3 has 12 residues. The V end was cut by 3 bases, the J end by 2 bases, with 4 bases between. In germline, CDR1 is MDHEN, CDR2 SYDVKM. CDR3 nucleotide sequence: TGTGCCAGCAGTTTGAAGCAAGAGACCCAGTACTTC. Translation: CASSLKQETQYF. The variable domain in full, with the rest retrieved from reference TRBV28 and TRBJ2-5, is DVKVTQSSRYLVKRTGEKVFLECVQDMDHENMFWYRQDPGLGLRLIYFSYDVKMKEKGDIPEGYSVSREKKERFSLILESASTNQTSMYLCASSLKQETQYFGPGTRLLVL.

A note on this clone: Other DNA sequences in this sample translate to the same CDR3. V usage is TRBV2 and J usage is TRBJ2-7; D perhaps matches TRBD2 (6 bases). Trimming removed 6 bases at V and 4 bases at J, with 7 bases between. CDR3 length equals 11 residues. Looked up from germline, CDR1 is SNHLY and CDR2 is FYNNEI. The CDR3 loop is CASRTSYEQYF. CDR3 sequence (DNA): TGTGCCAGCAGGACTAGTTACGAGCAGTACTTC.

The chain combines TRBV7-8 with TRBJ2-7, with 10 bases matching TRBD2. The CDR3 has 15 residues. Germline CDR1 is SGHVS and CDR2 is FQNEAQ. After removal of 2 bases from V and 4 bases from J, the junction contained 5 bases not matched to a gene. DNA for the CDR3: TGTGCCAGCAGCTTATTTGGGACTAGCGAGTACGAGCAGTACTTC. Encoded protein: CASSLFGTSEYEQYF.

For this clone: The sample holds other DNA sequences that translate to the same CDR3. The rearrangement uses TRBV9 and TRBJ2-2; D is unresolved. CDR1 SGDLS and CDR2 YYNGEE come from the germline V gene. This CDR3 contains 13 residues. Deletions cut 0 bases from V and 4 bases from J, with 4 bases between. The CDR3 nucleotides are TGTGCCAGCAGCGTAGCGGGCACCGGGGAGCTGTTTTTT. It is translated as CASSVAGTGELFF.

The chain joins TRBV7-9 to TRBJ2-1; tentatively, D is TRBD2 (6 bases). The germline gives CDR1 SEHNR, CDR2 FQNEAQ (reference sequence). Between the trimmed V and J ends, which lost 3 bases and 0 bases, there was a span of 9 bases. This CDR3 is 15 amino acids long. The CDR3 spells CASSFGGSSYNEQFF. The CDR3 DNA reads as TGTGCCAGCAGCTTTGGAGGGAGCTCCTACAATGAGCAGTTCTTC.

This chain joins TRBV4-2 and TRBJ2-1; 7 bases match TRBD1. CDR3 size: 14 residues. Looked up from germline, CDR1 is LGHNA and CDR2 is YNFKEQ. The V and J ends lost 2 bases and 8 bases, in that order; junction bases with no gene match: 6. The CDR3 bases are TGTGCCAGCAGCCAAACGAACCAGGGGGATGAGCAGTTCTTC. Its protein is CASSQTNQGDEQFF.

The chain couples TRBV19 to TRBJ2-1; D gene uncertain. In germline, CDR1 is LNHDA, CDR2 SQIVND (reference sequence). The CDR3 extends over 13 amino acids. The V end was cut by 3 bases, the J end by 5 bases, with 8 bases between. CDR3 nucleotide sequence: TGTGCCAGTAGTATCGGCCTAGACAATGAGCAGTTCTTC. Its translation: CASSIGLDNEQFF.

The chain uses TRBV6-5 and TRBJ1-1; weak D call: TRBD1 (5 bases). The CDR3 is 15 residues long. V lost 2 bases and J 1 base, leaving 11 bases between the germline ends. CDR1 MNHEY and CDR2 SVGAGI come from the germline V gene. The CDR3 sequence is CASSYEGPGNTEAFF. The CDR3, as DNA: TGTGCCAGCAGTTACGAGGGGCCCGGGAACACTGAAGCTTTCTTT.

The chain is built from TRBV10-3 and TRBJ2-1, with 7 bases identical to TRBD2. The CDR3 loop spans 15 amino acids. The V gene end was trimmed by 0 bases and the J gene end by 7 bases; junction bases not matched to a gene: 6. Per the germline V gene, CDR1 is ENHRY and CDR2 is SYGVKD. CDR3 bases: TGTGCCATCAGTGAGTCGGGAGGGCCTCGGAATGAGCAGTTCTTC. Protein: CAISESGGPRNEQFF.

This chain uses TRBV2 with TRBJ1-5, with 10 bases matching TRBD1. The CDR3 loop spans 16 amino acids. CDR1 and CDR2 (germline): SNHLY, FYNNEI. V lost 6 bases and J lost 2; bases outside the gene matches: 7. This chain's CDR3 is CASSSSGTGGNQPQHF. CDR3 bases: TGTGCCAGCAGCTCCTCCGGGACAGGGGGCAATCAGCCCCAGCATTTT.